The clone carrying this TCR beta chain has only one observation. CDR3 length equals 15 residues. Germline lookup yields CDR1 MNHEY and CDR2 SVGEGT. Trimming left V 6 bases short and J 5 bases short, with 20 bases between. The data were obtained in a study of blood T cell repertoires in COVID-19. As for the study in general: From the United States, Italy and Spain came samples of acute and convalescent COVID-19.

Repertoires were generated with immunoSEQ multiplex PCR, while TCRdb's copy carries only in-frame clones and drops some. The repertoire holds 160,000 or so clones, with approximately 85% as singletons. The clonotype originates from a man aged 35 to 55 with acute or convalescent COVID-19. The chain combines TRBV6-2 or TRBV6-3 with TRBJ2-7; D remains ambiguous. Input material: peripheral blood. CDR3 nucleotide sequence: TGTGCCAGCAGCTTTCCCTATCCCGGCCGGGACGAGCAGTACTTC. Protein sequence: CASSFPYPGRDEQYF.